This T cell receptor beta chain was sequenced during a study of T cell responses to AZD1222 COVID-19 vaccine. Study-wide points: Spike-specific TCRs gained breadth and depth after people received two AZD1222 doses. Mostly white British, mostly female donors; authors suggested clonal diversity may be underestimated.

The CDR3 covers 14 residues. J gave up 7 bases and V 4 bases, and 9 bases lay outside the gene matches. Germline V gives CDR1 SGHRS, CDR2 YFSETQ. Data came from immunoSEQ multiplex PCR; TCRdb stores just in-frame clones and leaves some out. The repertoire holds 72,000 or so clones, 85% seen once, with about 20% in the top ten. This clone is a singleton in its sample. The target antigen is unknown. The TCR was taken from an adult in good health. The source was peripheral blood, collected on day 0 of AZD1222 vaccination. V gene TRBV5-1 combines with J gene TRBJ1-1, with 8 bases lining up with TRBD1. The DNA for the CDR3 is TGCGCCAGCAGCCCGGTTGCAGGGGGCTTTGAAGCTTTCTTT. Its translation: CASSPVAGGFEAFF. Looking up the rest from reference TRBV5-1 and TRBJ1-1 gives the full variable domain: KAGVTQTPRYLIKTRGQQVTLSCSPISGHRSVSWYQQTPGQGLQFLFEYFSETQRNKGNFPGRFSGRQFSNSRSEMNVSTLELGDSALYLCASSPVAGGFEAFFGQGTRLTVV.